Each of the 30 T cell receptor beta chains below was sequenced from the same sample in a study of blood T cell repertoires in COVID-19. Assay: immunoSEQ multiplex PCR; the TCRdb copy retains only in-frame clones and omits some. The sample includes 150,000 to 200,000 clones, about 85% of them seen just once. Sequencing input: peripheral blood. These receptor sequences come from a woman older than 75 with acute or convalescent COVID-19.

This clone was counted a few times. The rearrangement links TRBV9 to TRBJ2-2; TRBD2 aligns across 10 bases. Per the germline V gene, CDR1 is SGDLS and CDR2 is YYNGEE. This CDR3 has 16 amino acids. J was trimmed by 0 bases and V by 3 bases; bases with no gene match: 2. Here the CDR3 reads CASSAGTSANTGELFF. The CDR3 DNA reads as TGTGCCAGCAGCGCAGGGACTAGCGCGAACACCGGGGAGCTGTTTTTT.

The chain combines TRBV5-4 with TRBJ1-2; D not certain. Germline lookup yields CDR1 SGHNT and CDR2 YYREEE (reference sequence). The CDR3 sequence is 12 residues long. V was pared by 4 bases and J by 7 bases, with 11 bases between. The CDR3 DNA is TGTGCCAGCAGCGGGAGGGTAGGTGGCTACACCTTC. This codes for CASSGRVGGYTF.

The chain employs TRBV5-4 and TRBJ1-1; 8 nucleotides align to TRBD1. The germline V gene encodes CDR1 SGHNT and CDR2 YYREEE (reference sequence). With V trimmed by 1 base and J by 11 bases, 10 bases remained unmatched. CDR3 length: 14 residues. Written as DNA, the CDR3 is TGTGCCAGCAGCTTGCCGGGACAGGTCTCGTGGGCTTTCTTT. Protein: CASSLPGQVSWAFF.

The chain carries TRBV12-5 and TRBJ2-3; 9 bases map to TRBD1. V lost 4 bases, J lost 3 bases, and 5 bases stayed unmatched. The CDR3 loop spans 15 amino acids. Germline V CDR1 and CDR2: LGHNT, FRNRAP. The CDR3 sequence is CASGWIDRGTDTQYF. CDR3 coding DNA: TGTGCTAGTGGTTGGATCGACAGGGGGACAGATACGCAGTATTTT.

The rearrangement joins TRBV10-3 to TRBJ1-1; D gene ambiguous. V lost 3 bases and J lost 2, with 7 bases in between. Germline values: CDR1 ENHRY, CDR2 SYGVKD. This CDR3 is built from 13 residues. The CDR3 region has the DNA TGTGCCATCAGTGACCCGGTTAACACTGAAGCTTTCTTT. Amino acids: CAISDPVNTEAFF.

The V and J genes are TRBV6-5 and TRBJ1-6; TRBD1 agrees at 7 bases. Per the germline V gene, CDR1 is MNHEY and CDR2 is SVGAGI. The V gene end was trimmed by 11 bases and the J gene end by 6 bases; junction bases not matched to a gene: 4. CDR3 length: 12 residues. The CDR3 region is CAGQDPNSPLHF. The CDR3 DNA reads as TGTGCCGGACAGGATCCTAATTCACCCCTCCACTTT.

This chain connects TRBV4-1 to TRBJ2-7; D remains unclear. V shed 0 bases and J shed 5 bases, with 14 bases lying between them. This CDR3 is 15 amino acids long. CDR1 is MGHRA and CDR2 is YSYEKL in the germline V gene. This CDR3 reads CASSQDPARIHEQYF. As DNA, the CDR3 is TGCGCCAGCAGCCAAGACCCGGCTAGGATCCACGAGCAGTACTTC.

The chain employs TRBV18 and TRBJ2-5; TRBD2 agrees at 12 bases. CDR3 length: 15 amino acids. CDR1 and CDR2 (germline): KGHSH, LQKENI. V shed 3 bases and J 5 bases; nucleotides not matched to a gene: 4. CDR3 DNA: TGTGCCAGCTCACCGCGGACTAGCGGGAAGGAGACCCAGTACTTC. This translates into CASSPRTSGKETQYF.

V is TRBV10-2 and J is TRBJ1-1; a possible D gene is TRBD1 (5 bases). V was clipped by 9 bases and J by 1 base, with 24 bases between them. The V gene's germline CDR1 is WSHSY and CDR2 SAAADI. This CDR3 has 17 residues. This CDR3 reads CASSYQGARGTNTEAFF. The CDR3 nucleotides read TGCGCCAGTAGTTACCAAGGGGCCCGCGGGACGAACACTGAAGCTTTCTTT.

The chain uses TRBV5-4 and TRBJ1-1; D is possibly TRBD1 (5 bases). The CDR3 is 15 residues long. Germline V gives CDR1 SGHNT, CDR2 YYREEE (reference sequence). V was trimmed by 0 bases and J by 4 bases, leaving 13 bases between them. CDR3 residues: CASSLAGGGSTEAFF. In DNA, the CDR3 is TGTGCCAGCAGCTTGGCCGGGGGGGGTTCCACTGAAGCTTTCTTT.

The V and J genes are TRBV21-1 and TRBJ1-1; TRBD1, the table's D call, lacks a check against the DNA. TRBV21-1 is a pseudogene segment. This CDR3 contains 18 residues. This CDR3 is CASSKSPRDRRSNTEAFF. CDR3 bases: TGTGCCAGCAGCAAATCCCCCCGGGACAGGAGGTCGAACACTGAAGCTTTCTTT.

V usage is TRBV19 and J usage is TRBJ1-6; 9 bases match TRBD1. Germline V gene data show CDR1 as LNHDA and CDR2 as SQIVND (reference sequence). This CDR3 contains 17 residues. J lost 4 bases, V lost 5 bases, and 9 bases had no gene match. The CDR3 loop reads CASSSRTGVIYNSPLHF. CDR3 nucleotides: TGTGCCAGTAGTTCTCGGACAGGGGTTATTTATAATTCACCCCTCCACTTT.

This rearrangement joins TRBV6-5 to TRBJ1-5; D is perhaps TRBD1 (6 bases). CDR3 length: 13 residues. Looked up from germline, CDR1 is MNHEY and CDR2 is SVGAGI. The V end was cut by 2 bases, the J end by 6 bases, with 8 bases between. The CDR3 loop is CASSYGGAQPQHF. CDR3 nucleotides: TGTGCCAGCAGTTACGGGGGGGCTCAGCCCCAGCATTTT.

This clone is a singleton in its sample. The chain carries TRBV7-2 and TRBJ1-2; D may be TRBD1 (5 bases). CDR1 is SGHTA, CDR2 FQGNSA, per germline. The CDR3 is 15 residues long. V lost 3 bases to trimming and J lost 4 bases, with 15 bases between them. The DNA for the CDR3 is TGTGCCAGCAGCTTTGGGGCTCGGGCCGGCTATGGCTACACCTTC. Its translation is CASSFGARAGYGYTF.

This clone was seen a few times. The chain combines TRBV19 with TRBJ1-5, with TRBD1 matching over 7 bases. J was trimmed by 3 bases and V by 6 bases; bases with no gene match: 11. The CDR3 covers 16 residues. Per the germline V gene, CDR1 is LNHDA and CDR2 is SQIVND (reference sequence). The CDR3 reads CASRHSRDSLNQPQHF. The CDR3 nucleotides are TGTGCCAGTAGACATTCCCGGGACAGCCTCAATCAGCCCCAGCATTTT.

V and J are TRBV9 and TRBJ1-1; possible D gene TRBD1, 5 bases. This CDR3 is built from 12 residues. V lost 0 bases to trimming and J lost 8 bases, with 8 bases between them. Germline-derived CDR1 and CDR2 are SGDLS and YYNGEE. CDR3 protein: CASSVAQGEAFF. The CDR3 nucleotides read TGTGCCAGCAGCGTAGCCCAGGGAGAAGCTTTCTTT.

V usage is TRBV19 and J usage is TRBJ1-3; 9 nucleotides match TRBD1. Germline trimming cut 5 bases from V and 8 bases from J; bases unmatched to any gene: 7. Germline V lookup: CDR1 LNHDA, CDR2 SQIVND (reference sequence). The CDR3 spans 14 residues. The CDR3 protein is CASSPDRGLHTIYF. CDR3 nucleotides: TGTGCCAGTAGTCCGGACAGGGGTCTGCACACCATATATTTT.

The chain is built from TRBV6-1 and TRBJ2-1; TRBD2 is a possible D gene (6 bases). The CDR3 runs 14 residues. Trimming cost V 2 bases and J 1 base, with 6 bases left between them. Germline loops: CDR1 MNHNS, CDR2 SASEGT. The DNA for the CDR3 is TGTGCCAGCAGTGAACTAGCGTCCTACAATGAGCAGTTCTTC. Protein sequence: CASSELASYNEQFF.

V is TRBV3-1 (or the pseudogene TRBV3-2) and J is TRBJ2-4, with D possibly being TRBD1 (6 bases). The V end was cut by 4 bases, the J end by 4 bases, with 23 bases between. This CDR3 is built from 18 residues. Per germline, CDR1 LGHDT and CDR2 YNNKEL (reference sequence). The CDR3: CASSPATSSGAAKNIQYF. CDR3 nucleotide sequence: TGTGCCAGCAGCCCAGCTACTTCCTCAGGGGCTGCTAAAAACATTCAGTACTTC.

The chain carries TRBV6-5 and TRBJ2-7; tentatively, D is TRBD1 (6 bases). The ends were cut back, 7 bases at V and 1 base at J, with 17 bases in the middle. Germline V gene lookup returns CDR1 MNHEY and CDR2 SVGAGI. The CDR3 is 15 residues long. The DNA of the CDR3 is TGTGCCAGCACCCCCGACAGGCGTCTGTCCTACGAGCAGTACTTC. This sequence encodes CASTPDRRLSYEQYF.

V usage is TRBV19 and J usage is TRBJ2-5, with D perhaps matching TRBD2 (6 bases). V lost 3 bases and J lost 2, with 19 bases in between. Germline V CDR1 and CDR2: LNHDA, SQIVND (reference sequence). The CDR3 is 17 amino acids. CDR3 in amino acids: CASSIGGRSSRQETQYF. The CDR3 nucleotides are TGTGCCAGTAGTATTGGGGGGAGATCCAGTCGGCAAGAGACCCAGTACTTC.

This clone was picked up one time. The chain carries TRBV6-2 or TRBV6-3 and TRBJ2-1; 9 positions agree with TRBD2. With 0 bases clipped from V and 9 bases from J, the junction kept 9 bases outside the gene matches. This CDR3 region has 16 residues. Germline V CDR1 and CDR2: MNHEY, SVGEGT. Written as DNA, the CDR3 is TGTGCCAGCAGTTACTCGAACGCGGGGGGGCCAACTGAGCAGTTCTTC. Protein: CASSYSNAGGPTEQFF.

This CDR3 reads CASSQDTSQGRTGELFF. The CDR3 DNA sequence: TGTGCCAGCAGCCAAGATACATCCCAGGGCCGGACCGGGGAGCTGTTTTTT. The chain has TRBV4-2 and TRBJ2-2; maybe TRBD1 (5 bases). V was clipped by 0 bases and J by 5 bases, with 16 bases between them. Germline values: CDR1 LGHNA, CDR2 YNFKEQ. The CDR3 consists of 17 residues.

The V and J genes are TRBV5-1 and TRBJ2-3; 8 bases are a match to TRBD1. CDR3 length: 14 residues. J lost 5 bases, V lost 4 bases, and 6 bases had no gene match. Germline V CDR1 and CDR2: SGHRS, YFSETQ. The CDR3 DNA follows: TGCGCCAGCAGCCCGGACAGGGCGGAAGATACGCAGTATTTT. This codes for CASSPDRAEDTQYF.

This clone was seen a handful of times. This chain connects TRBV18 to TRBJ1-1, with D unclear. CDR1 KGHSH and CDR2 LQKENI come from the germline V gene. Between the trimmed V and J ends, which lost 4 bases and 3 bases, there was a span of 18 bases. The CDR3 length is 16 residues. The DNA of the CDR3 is TGTGCCAGCTCACTCGTCACCGGAGCACGGGACACTGAAGCTTTCTTT. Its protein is CASSLVTGARDTEAFF.

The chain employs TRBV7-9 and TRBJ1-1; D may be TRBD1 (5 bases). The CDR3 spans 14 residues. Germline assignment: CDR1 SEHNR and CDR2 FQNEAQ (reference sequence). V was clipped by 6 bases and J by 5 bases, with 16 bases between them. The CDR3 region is CASRPDMGGTEAFF. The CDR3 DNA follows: TGTGCCAGCAGACCGGACATGGGGGGGACTGAAGCTTTCTTT.

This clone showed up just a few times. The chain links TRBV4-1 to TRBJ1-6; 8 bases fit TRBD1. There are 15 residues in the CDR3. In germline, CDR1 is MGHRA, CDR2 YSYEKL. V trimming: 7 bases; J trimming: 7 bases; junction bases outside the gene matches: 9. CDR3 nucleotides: TGCGCCAGCAACCAGAAGACAGGGGAGAATTCACCCCTCCACTTT. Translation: CASNQKTGENSPLHF.

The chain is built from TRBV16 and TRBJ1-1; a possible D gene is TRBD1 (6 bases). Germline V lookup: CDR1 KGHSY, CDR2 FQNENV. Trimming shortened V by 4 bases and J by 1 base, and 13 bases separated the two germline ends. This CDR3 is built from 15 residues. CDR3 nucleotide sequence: TGTGCCAGCAGCCGAGCCAGGGGCAGGAACACTGAAGCTTTCTTT. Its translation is CASSRARGRNTEAFF. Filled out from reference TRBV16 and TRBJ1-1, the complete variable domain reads GEEVAQTPKHLVRGEGQKAKLYCAPIKGHSYVFWYQQVLKNEFKFLISFQNENVFDETGMPKERFSAKCLPNSPCSLEIQATKLEDSAVYFCASSRARGRNTEAFFGQGTRLTVV.

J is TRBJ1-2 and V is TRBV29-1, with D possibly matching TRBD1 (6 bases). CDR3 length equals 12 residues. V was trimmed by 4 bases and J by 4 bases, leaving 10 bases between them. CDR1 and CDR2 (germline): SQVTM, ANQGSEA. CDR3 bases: TGCAGCGTTGGTGGACAGAGCTATGGCTACACCTTC. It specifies CSVGGQSYGYTF.

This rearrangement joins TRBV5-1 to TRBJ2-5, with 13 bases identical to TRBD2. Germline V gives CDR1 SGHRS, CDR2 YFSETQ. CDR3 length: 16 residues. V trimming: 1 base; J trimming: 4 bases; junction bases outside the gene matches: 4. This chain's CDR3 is CASSLSLAGGGETQYF. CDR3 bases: TGCGCCAGCAGCTTGTCACTAGCGGGAGGGGGAGAGACCCAGTACTTC.